There are many counts of the clone carrying this TCR beta chain. The antigen is unknown. The sample is drawn from a study of CD8 T cells in ankylosing spondylitis. Study observations and caveats: Disease-linked clones bore a CD8+ phenotype and were relatively rare in peripheral blood.

The length of the CDR3 is 14 residues. V shed 5 bases and J shed 2 bases, with 10 bases lying between them. CDR1 is SGHRS, CDR2 YFSETQ, per germline. One entry per CDR3 protein results from TCRdb running MiXCR on the 5' RACE reads. In the table there are about 140,000 distinct CDR3 sequences, about 8% of which are singletons. This sequence joins TRBV5-1 and TRBJ2-2, with D possibly matching TRBD1 (5 bases). Sequenced input: synovial fluid, either unsorted or a sorted T cell fraction (not recorded which). The clonotype was recovered from a male donor with ankylosing spondylitis. Here the CDR3 DNA reads TGCGCCAGCAGAGGCAGGGTCAACACCGGGGAGCTGTTTTTT. This encodes CASRGRVNTGELFF.